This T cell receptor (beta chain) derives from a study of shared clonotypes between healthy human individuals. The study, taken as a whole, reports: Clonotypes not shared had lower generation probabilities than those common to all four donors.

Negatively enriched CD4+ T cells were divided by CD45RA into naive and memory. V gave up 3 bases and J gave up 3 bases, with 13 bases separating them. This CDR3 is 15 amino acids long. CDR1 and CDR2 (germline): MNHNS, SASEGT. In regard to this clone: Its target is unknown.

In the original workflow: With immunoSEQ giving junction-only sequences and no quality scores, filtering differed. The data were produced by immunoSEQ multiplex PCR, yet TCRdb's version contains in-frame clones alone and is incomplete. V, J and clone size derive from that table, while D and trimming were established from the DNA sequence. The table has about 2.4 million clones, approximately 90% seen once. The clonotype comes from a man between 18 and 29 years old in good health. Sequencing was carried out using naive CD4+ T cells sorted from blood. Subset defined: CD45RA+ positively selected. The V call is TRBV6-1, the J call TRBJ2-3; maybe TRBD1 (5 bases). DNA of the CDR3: TGTGCCAGCAGTGATGGCAGGGTGGGGACAGATACGCAGTATTTT. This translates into CASSDGRVGTDTQYF.